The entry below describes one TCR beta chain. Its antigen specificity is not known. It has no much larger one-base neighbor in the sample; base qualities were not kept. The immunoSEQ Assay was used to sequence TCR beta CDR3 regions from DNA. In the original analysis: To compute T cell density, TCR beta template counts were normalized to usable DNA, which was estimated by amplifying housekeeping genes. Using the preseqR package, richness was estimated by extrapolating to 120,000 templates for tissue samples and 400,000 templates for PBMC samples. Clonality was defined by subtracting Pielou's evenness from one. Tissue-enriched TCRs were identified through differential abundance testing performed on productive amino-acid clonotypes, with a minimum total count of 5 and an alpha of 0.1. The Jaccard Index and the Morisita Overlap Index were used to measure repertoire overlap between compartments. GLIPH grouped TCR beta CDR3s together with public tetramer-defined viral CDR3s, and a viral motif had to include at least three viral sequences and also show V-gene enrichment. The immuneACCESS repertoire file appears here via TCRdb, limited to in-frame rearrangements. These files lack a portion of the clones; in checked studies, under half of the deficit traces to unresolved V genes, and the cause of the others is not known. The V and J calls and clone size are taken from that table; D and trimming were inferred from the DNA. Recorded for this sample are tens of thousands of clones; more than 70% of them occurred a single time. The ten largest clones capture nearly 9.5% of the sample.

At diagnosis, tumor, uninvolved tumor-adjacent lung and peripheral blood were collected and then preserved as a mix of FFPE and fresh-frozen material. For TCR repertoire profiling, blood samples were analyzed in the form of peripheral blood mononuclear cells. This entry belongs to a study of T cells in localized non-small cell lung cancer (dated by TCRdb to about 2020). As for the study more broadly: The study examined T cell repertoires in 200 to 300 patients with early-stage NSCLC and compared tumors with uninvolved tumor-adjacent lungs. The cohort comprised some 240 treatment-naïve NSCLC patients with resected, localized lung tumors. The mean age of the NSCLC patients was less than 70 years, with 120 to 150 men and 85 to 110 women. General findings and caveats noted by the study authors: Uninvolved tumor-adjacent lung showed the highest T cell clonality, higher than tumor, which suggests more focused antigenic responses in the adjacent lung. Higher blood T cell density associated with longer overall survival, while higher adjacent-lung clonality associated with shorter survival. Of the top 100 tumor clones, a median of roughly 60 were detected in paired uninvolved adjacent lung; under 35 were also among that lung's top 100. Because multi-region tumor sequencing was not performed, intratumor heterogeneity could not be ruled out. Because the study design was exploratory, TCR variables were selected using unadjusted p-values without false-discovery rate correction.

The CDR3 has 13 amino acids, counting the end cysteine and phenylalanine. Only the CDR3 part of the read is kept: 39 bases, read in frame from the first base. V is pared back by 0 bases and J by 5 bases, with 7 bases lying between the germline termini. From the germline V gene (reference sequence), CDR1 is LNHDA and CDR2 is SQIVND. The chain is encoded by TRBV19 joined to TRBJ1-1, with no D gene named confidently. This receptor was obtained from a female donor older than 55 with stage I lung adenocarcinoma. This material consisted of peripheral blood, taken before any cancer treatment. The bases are TGTGCCAGTAGTATAGAAGCGGGGACTGAAGCTTTCTTT. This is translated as CASSIEAGTEAFF.